These 10 T cell receptor beta chains share one sample of origin, sequenced in a study of T cell responses to AZD1222 COVID-19 vaccine. TCRdb's table, derived via immunoSEQ multiplex PCR, lists solely in-frame clones and lacks some. The data show fewer than 150,000 clones, around nine tenths seen once. Specimen: peripheral blood, collected 28 days after the second AZD1222 dose. These receptors were obtained from an adult who received the AZD1222 COVID-19 vaccine.

Concerning this clone itself: At the DNA level, this CDR3 is encoded by other sequences in the same sample as well. This rearrangement joins TRBV6-5 to TRBJ1-2; D remains unclear. Trimming cost V 3 bases and J 8 bases, with 7 bases left between them. The CDR3 is 11 amino acids. The germline CDR1 and CDR2 sequences are MNHEY and SVGAGI. The DNA for the CDR3 is TGTGCCAGCAGTTATTTAGGGGGCTACACCTTC. Translation: CASSYLGGYTF.

The chain combines TRBV2 with TRBJ1-4; 7 bases line up with TRBD1. V gave up 6 bases and J gave up 8 bases; unmatched junction bases: 12. The CDR3 runs 15 residues. Germline values: CDR1 SNHLY, CDR2 FYNNEI. This chain's CDR3 is CASRVASAGGEKLFF. The DNA of the CDR3 is TGTGCCAGCAGGGTTGCGAGCGCAGGGGGGGAAAAACTGTTTTTT.

The chain joins TRBV28 to TRBJ2-7; 9 nucleotides line up with TRBD1. J gave up 6 bases and V 5 bases, and 8 bases lay outside the gene matches. The germline gives CDR1 MDHEN, CDR2 SYDVKM. This CDR3 region has 14 residues. This CDR3 reads CASSHGTGFREQYF. CDR3 DNA: TGTGCCAGCAGTCACGGGACAGGGTTTCGCGAGCAGTACTTC.

The chain combines TRBV30 with TRBJ1-3; TRBD1 agrees at 7 bases. J was trimmed by 6 bases and V by 3 bases; bases with no gene match: 5. This CDR3 is built from 13 residues. Germline CDR1 and CDR2: GTSNPN and SVGIG (reference sequence). The CDR3 coding sequence is TGTGCCTGGAGGTACAGGGGCACAAACACCATATATTTT. The encoded protein is CAWRYRGTNTIYF.

The V gene is TRBV3-1 (or the pseudogene TRBV3-2), the J gene TRBJ2-7; a weak D match, TRBD2 (7 bases). The ends were cut back, 1 base at V and 4 bases at J, with 14 bases in the middle. Germline V gene sequence: CDR1 LGHDT, CDR2 YNNKEL (reference sequence). This CDR3 has 15 residues. The chain's CDR3 is CASSQGVGGAYEQYF. The CDR3 bases are TGTGCCAGCAGCCAAGGAGTGGGGGGGGCGTACGAGCAGTACTTC.

V is TRBV11-3 and J is TRBJ2-1; 8 bases are shared with TRBD2. V was pared by 1 base and J by 8 bases, with 13 bases of the junction left unmatched. The CDR3 contains 17 residues. Germline loops: CDR1 SGHNT, CDR2 YENEEA. The CDR3 loop is CASSLGSGTVDVDEQFF. DNA of the CDR3: TGTGCCAGCAGCTTAGGTAGCGGGACTGTCGATGTGGATGAGCAGTTCTTC.

The V call is TRBV24-1, the J call TRBJ2-2; D is unclear. Germline loops: CDR1 KGHDR, CDR2 SFDVKD. This CDR3 is 13 amino acids long. V was trimmed by 7 bases and J by 1 base, leaving 6 bases between them. The CDR3 loop reads CATRPRNTGELFF. The DNA of the CDR3 is TGTGCCACCAGGCCTCGGAACACCGGGGAGCTGTTTTTT.

The chain links TRBV9 to TRBJ2-2; D gene unclear. Germline V gene data show CDR1 as SGDLS and CDR2 as YYNGEE. Trimming removed 0 bases from V and 5 bases from J, with 14 bases in between. The CDR3 spans 16 residues. CDR3 nucleotide sequence: TGTGCCAGCAGCGTAGCGTACTTGGGGTGGACCGGGGAGCTGTTTTTT. This gives the protein CASSVAYLGWTGELFF.

The V gene is TRBV27, the J gene TRBJ2-3; D is undetermined. The CDR3 contains 13 residues. Looked up from germline, CDR1 is MNHEY and CDR2 is SMNVEV (reference sequence). The V gene lost 5 bases and the J gene lost 6 bases, with 12 bases spanning the gap. The CDR3, as DNA: TGTGCCAGCAGTCCCCTAGGCAGGGATACGCAGTATTTT. Amino acids: CASSPLGRDTQYF.

The chain has TRBV7-2 and TRBJ2-4; possible D gene TRBD2, 5 bases. Germline V gene data show CDR1 as SGHTA and CDR2 as FQGNSA. The CDR3 consists of 14 residues. V lost 5 bases, J lost 6 bases, and 14 bases lay in between. This CDR3 reads CASSPRYSGNIQYF. The CDR3 coding sequence is TGTGCCAGCAGCCCCCGGTACAGCGGAAACATTCAGTACTTC. The full variable domain, in which reference TRBV7-2 and TRBJ2-4 provide the parts outside the CDR3, is GAGVSQSPSNKVTEKGKDVELRCDPISGHTALYWYRQSLGQGLEFLIYFQGNSAPDKSGLPSDRFSAERTGGSVSTLTIQRTQQEDSAVYLCASSPRYSGNIQYFGAGTRLSVL.